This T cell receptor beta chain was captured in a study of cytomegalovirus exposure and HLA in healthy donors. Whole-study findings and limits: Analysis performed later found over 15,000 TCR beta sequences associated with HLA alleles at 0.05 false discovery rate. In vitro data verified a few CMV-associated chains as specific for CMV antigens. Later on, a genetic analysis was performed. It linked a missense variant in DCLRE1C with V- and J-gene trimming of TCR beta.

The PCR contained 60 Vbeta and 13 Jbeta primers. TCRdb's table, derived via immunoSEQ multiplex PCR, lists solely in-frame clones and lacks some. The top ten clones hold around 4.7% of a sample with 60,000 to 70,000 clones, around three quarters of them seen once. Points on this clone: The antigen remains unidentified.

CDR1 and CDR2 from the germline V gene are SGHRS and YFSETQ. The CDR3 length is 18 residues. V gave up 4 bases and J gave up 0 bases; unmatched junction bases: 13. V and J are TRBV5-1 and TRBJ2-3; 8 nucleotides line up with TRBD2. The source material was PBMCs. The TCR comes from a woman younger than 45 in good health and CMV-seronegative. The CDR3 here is CASSLATRAGASTDTQYF. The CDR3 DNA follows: TGCGCCAGCAGCCTGGCGACTCGAGCGGGAGCTAGCACAGATACGCAGTATTTT.